Presented here are 32 T cell receptor beta chains from one specimen sequenced in a study of blood T cell repertoires in COVID-19. Clones were read by immunoSEQ multiplex PCR, and TCRdb kept only the in-frame ones, dropping some. The table shows 250,000 to 350,000 clones, with roughly nine tenths occurring only once. Sample: PBMCs or T cells enriched from blood (not recorded which). The origin of the receptors is a man aged 55 to 70 who had recovered from COVID-19.

This chain connects TRBV7-6 to TRBJ1-6; no clear D. The V and J ends lost 0 bases and 14 bases respectively, with 11 bases between them. From germline, CDR1 is SGHVS and CDR2 FNYEAQ. The CDR3 spans 13 residues. Here the CDR3 DNA reads TGTGCCAGCAGCTTAGCCCGCGGTTGGGCCCTCCACTTT. Residues: CASSLARGWALHF.

The rearrangement joins TRBV7-2 to TRBJ2-7; TRBD1 might be the D (6 bases). The V and J ends lost 1 base and 6 bases respectively, with 16 bases between them. This CDR3 region has 15 residues. The germline V gene has CDR1 SGHTA and CDR2 FQGNSA. The CDR3 nucleotides are TGTGCCAGCAGCTTAGTGGGGGCCCCTCTTATCGAGCAGTACTTC. Protein: CASSLVGAPLIEQYF.

The V gene is TRBV7-6, the J gene TRBJ1-3; 7 nucleotides align to TRBD1. CDR3 size: 16 residues. The junction had 8 bases not matched to a gene; V was cut back by 2 bases and J by 4 bases. The germline V gene has CDR1 SGHVS and CDR2 FNYEAQ. CDR3 in DNA: TGTGCCAGCAGCTTACGGCAGGGGGTGTTGGGAAACACCATATATTTT. Translated, it gives CASSLRQGVLGNTIYF.

The V and J genes are TRBV27 and TRBJ1-5; a weak D match, TRBD1 (5 bases). The CDR3 sequence is 15 residues long. V lost 3 bases and J lost 0, with 9 bases in between. The germline V gene has CDR1 MNHEY and CDR2 SMNVEV (reference sequence). In nucleotides, the CDR3 is TGTGCCAGCAGTTTCGGGGGGTATAGCAATCAGCCCCAGCATTTT. This translates into CASSFGGYSNQPQHF.

This chain joins TRBV6-5 and TRBJ1-5; D is possibly TRBD1 (5 bases). V dropped 10 bases and J dropped 2 bases, with 15 bases sitting between them. Germline values: CDR1 MNHEY, CDR2 SVGAGI. This CDR3 has 14 amino acids. CDR3 DNA sequence: TGTGCCACTGGGGTACGGGGGGGCAATCAGCCCCAGCATTTT. Translated: CATGVRGGNQPQHF.

The chain recombines TRBV7-2 with TRBJ2-5, with 10 positions matching TRBD2. Germline lookup yields CDR1 SGHTA and CDR2 FQGNSA. Unmatched junction bases numbered 9, after V lost 4 bases and J lost 7 bases. The CDR3 totals 15 residues. CDR3 nucleotides: TGTGCCAGCAGCTCCCTCCCTAGCGGGGGAGGGACCCAGTACTTC. The encoded protein is CASSSLPSGGGTQYF.

The DNA for the CDR3 is TGCGCCAGCAGCCAAGATCCCGGGACAGGGGGGAACACCGGGGAGCTGTTTTTT. It encodes CASSQDPGTGGNTGELFF. The rearrangement links TRBV4-1 to TRBJ2-2; 11 bases line up with TRBD1. Trimming removed 0 bases from V and 1 base from J; junction bases left unmatched: 4. Germline lookup yields CDR1 MGHRA and CDR2 YSYEKL. The CDR3 runs 18 residues.

The DNA of the CDR3 is TGTGCCAGCAATGGGCGGGGATTCACAGATACGCAGTATTTT. It codes for CASNGRGFTDTQYF. The V call is TRBV5-4, the J call TRBJ2-3; weak D call: TRBD2 (6 bases). The CDR3 is 14 amino acids. Trimming pared 6 bases from V and 2 bases from J, leaving 13 bases between. The germline gives CDR1 SGHNT, CDR2 YYREEE (reference sequence).

This clone is a singleton in its sample. V usage is TRBV1 and J usage is TRBJ2-7; the DNA was not used to check the table's D call, TRBD1. TRBV1 is a listed pseudogene. The CDR3 is 17 amino acids. CDR3 protein: CTSSQDEQGGKEYEQYF. The CDR3 DNA sequence: TGCACCAGCAGCCAAGACGAACAGGGGGGTAAGGAGTACGAGCAGTACTTC.

This sequence joins TRBV4-1 and TRBJ2-5; tentatively, D is TRBD1 (6 bases). Germline CDR1 reads MGHRA; CDR2 reads YSYEKL. CDR3 length equals 15 residues. V lost 3 bases to trimming and J lost 5 bases, with 16 bases between them. DNA for the CDR3: TGCGCCAGCAGCCAGGATAACAGGGCCCGGGAGACCCAGTACTTC. Translation gives CASSQDNRARETQYF.

This clone came up a few times. The chain uses TRBV5-5 and TRBJ1-5, with D unclear. Per the germline V gene, CDR1 is SGHKS and CDR2 is YYEKEE (reference sequence). Trimming stripped 0 bases from V and 1 base from J, with 11 bases between. The CDR3 runs 16 residues. The CDR3 DNA sequence: TGTGCCAGCAGCTTGGTTGCGGCCCGGAGCAATCAGCCCCAGCATTTT. Translated, it gives CASSLVAARSNQPQHF.

This clone appeared a single time. Additional DNA sequences in this sample encode the identical CDR3. This rearrangement joins TRBV5-6 to TRBJ2-1, with 8 bases aligning to TRBD1. The V and J ends lost 0 bases and 1 base, in that order; junction bases with no gene match: 0. CDR3 length: 15 residues. Germline V lookup: CDR1 SGHDT, CDR2 YYEEEE. In DNA, the CDR3 is TGTGCCAGCAGCTTGGGACAGGGGTCCTACAATGAGCAGTTCTTC. As protein: CASSLGQGSYNEQFF.

The CDR3 loop reads CASSLAEVGGNTIYF. As DNA, the CDR3 is TGTGCCAGCAGCTTGGCCGAAGTCGGTGGAAACACCATATATTTT. The rearrangement links TRBV5-5 to TRBJ1-3; D gene uncertain. The CDR3 runs 15 residues. Germline V gives CDR1 SGHKS, CDR2 YYEKEE (reference sequence). Trimming left V 0 bases short and J 3 bases short, with 10 bases between.

Concerning this clone: This sample also contains other DNA sequences that code for the same CDR3. The V and J genes are TRBV27 and TRBJ2-7; no definite D call. The CDR3 loop spans 13 amino acids. V shed 2 bases and J shed 0 bases, with 5 bases lying between them. Looked up from germline, CDR1 is MNHEY and CDR2 is SMNVEV (reference sequence). The CDR3 DNA reads TGTGCCAGCAGTTTAGCGGTCTCCTACGAGCAGTACTTC. Its translation: CASSLAVSYEQYF.

The chain recombines TRBV7-3 with TRBJ2-1; TRBD2 aligns across 10 bases. V shed 0 bases and J 5 bases; nucleotides not matched to a gene: 4. CDR3 length: 16 residues. The germline CDR1 and CDR2 sequences are SGHTA and FQGTGA. The CDR3 region is CASSLTVLAGHNEQFF. The CDR3 bases are TGTGCCAGCAGCTTAACGGTACTAGCGGGACACAATGAGCAGTTCTTC.

The V gene is TRBV24-1, the J gene TRBJ2-6; 7 bases map to TRBD2. The germline V gene encodes CDR1 KGHDR and CDR2 SFDVKD. The J segment lost 0 bases and the V segment lost 3 bases, leaving 10 bases of the junction unmatched. The CDR3 runs to 19 residues. CDR3 sequence: CATSDPLSGRTSGANVLTF. Here the CDR3 DNA reads TGTGCCACCAGTGATCCCCTTTCCGGGAGGACCTCTGGGGCCAACGTCCTGACTTTC.

The J gene is TRBJ1-2, the V gene TRBV6-5; a possible D gene is TRBD1 (5 bases). V was trimmed by 5 bases and J by 6 bases, leaving 16 bases between them. Germline V gene lookup returns CDR1 MNHEY and CDR2 SVGAGI. There are 14 residues in the CDR3. DNA for the CDR3: TGTGCCAGCAGTCCTATCGACAGAAGGAATGGCTACACCTTC. Amino acid sequence: CASSPIDRRNGYTF.

V is TRBV18 and J is TRBJ2-3; D perhaps matches TRBD1 (7 bases). Germline values: CDR1 KGHSH, CDR2 LQKENI. Trimming pared 6 bases from V and 0 bases from J, leaving 22 bases between. CDR3 size: 18 residues. The CDR3: CASSFAGQQPTSTDTQYF. CDR3 bases: TGTGCCAGCTCCTTCGCGGGACAGCAACCGACGAGCACAGATACGCAGTATTTT.

The chain joins TRBV2 to TRBJ2-2; TRBD2 might be the D (7 bases). The V end lost 2 bases, the J end lost 4 bases, and 11 bases lay between the germline ends. CDR1 and CDR2 (germline): SNHLY, FYNNEI. The CDR3 has 15 amino acids. The CDR3 nucleotides are TGTGCCAGCAGTGAATTGCGGGGGCCCACCGGGGAGCTGTTTTTT. Protein: CASSELRGPTGELFF.

This chain links TRBV6-2 or TRBV6-3 with TRBJ2-7, with 7 positions matching TRBD2. J gave up 2 bases and V 2 bases, and 6 bases lay outside the gene matches. Per the germline V gene, CDR1 is MNHEY and CDR2 is SVGEGT. CDR3 length: 15 amino acids. DNA of the CDR3: TGTGCCAGCAGTTACGGCGGCGGGGGACCCTACGAGCAGTACTTC. It translates to CASSYGGGGPYEQYF.

The rearrangement joins TRBV19 to TRBJ1-5, with a possible D match to TRBD1 (6 bases). CDR3 length: 14 amino acids. Germline V CDR1 and CDR2: LNHDA, SQIVND (reference sequence). V lost 5 bases and J 3 bases, leaving 11 bases between the germline ends. The CDR3 nucleotides read TGTGCCAGTAGTCAGGGGAGTTTCAATCAGCCCCAGCATTTT. Translated: CASSQGSFNQPQHF. Using reference TRBV19 and TRBJ1-5 for the parts outside the CDR3, the full variable domain is DGGITQSPKYLFRKEGQNVTLSCEQNLNHDAMYWYRQDPGQGLRLIYYSQIVNDFQKGDIAEGYSVSREKKESFPLTVTSAQKNPTAFYLCASSQGSFNQPQHFGDGTRLSIL.

The genes are TRBV14 and TRBJ1-1; no definite D call. V was trimmed by 0 bases and J by 10 bases, leaving 12 bases between them. The CDR3 has 13 residues. The germline V gene encodes CDR1 SGHDN and CDR2 FVKESK. The CDR3 DNA reads as TGTGCCAGCAGCCAAGATAGGGCGGGTGGAGCTTTCTTT. The encoded protein is CASSQDRAGGAFF.

The chain joins TRBV11-3 to TRBJ2-5; D ambiguous. Germline V lookup: CDR1 SGHNT, CDR2 YENEEA. This CDR3 is built from 14 residues. V was clipped by 8 bases and J by 0 bases, with 13 bases between them. The CDR3: CASGLIAYQETQYF. The DNA of the CDR3 is TGTGCCAGCGGTCTTATTGCGTACCAAGAGACCCAGTACTTC.

This clone has a count of ten or more. As DNA, the CDR3 is TGTGCCAGCCGATTCAGAGGACAGGAAAATGAAAAACTGTTTTTT. Its protein is CASRFRGQENEKLFF. This rearrangement joins TRBV2 to TRBJ1-4, with 7 bases matching TRBD1. The germline gives CDR1 SNHLY, CDR2 FYNNEI. J was trimmed by 5 bases and V by 8 bases; bases with no gene match: 11. This CDR3 region has 15 residues.

The chain combines TRBV18 with TRBJ2-7, with TRBD2 identical over 10 bases. The CDR3 spans 17 residues. The germline V gene has CDR1 KGHSH and CDR2 LQKENI. The junction had 13 bases not matched to a gene; V was cut back by 5 bases and J by 3 bases. CDR3 protein: CASSALPSGGRHYEQYF. The CDR3 nucleotides read TGTGCCAGCTCAGCCCTACCTAGCGGGGGCCGCCACTACGAGCAGTACTTC.

The J gene is TRBJ1-2, the V gene TRBV7-9; 7 bases agree with TRBD1. Germline CDR1 SEHNR, CDR2 FQNEAQ (reference sequence). J lost 8 bases, V lost 8 bases, and 11 bases had no gene match. The CDR3 loop spans 13 amino acids. The DNA for the CDR3 is TGTGCCAGCGGCGGAGGGGGCGCTCTGGGCTACACCTTC. This translates into CASGGGGALGYTF.

The chain joins TRBV5-5 to TRBJ1-1; unclear D gene. Germline assignment: CDR1 SGHKS and CDR2 YYEKEE (reference sequence). This CDR3 contains 12 residues. Trimming pared 2 bases from V and 0 bases from J, leaving 2 bases between. CDR3 protein: CASSFMNTEAFF. As DNA, the CDR3 is TGTGCCAGCAGCTTCATGAACACTGAAGCTTTCTTT.

A single count supports this clone. The gene calls are TRBV19 and TRBJ2-7; 7 bases map to TRBD1. This CDR3 spans 15 amino acids. V was clipped by 8 bases and J by 2 bases; unmatched bases: 12. CDR1 is LNHDA, CDR2 SQIVND, per germline (reference sequence). This CDR3 is CASSNRDRLTYEQYF. The CDR3 nucleotides are TGTGCCAGTTCTAATAGGGACAGACTAACCTACGAGCAGTACTTC.

This chain connects TRBV18 to TRBJ1-1; TRBD1 agrees at 10 bases. The CDR3 is 17 amino acids. Germline values: CDR1 KGHSH, CDR2 LQKENI. Trimming removed 1 base from V and 3 bases from J; junction bases left unmatched: 8. The CDR3 region has the DNA TGTGCCAGCTCACCACGACAGGGGGCCGATACGGACACTGAAGCTTTCTTT. Translating gives CASSPRQGADTDTEAFF.

The gene calls are TRBV6-5 and TRBJ2-6; no clear D. The CDR3 loop spans 15 amino acids. Germline lookup yields CDR1 MNHEY and CDR2 SVGAGI. Trimming left V 5 bases short and J 1 base short, with 9 bases between. This CDR3 reads CASSTQDSGANVLTF. CDR3 DNA sequence: TGTGCCAGCAGTACGCAGGATTCTGGGGCCAACGTCCTGACTTTC.

The chain joins TRBV9 to TRBJ1-2; 8 bases fit TRBD1. Germline V gene lookup returns CDR1 SGDLS and CDR2 YYNGEE. The J segment lost 2 bases and the V segment lost 3 bases, leaving 0 bases of the junction unmatched. The CDR3 runs to 13 residues. The CDR3 bases are TGTGCCAGCAGCGGACAGGGGAACTATGGCTACACCTTC. Its translation is CASSGQGNYGYTF.

This clone was observed a few times. The chain is built from TRBV30 and TRBJ2-2; 13 bases are a match to TRBD2. The V gene's germline CDR1 is GTSNPN and CDR2 SVGIG (reference sequence). Germline trimming cut 4 bases from V and 5 bases from J; bases unmatched to any gene: 13. CDR3 length equals 18 residues. The CDR3 loop reads CAWTSFGLAGVRTGELFF. The CDR3 region has the DNA TGTGCCTGGACTTCTTTCGGACTAGCGGGAGTTAGGACCGGGGAGCTGTTTTTT.